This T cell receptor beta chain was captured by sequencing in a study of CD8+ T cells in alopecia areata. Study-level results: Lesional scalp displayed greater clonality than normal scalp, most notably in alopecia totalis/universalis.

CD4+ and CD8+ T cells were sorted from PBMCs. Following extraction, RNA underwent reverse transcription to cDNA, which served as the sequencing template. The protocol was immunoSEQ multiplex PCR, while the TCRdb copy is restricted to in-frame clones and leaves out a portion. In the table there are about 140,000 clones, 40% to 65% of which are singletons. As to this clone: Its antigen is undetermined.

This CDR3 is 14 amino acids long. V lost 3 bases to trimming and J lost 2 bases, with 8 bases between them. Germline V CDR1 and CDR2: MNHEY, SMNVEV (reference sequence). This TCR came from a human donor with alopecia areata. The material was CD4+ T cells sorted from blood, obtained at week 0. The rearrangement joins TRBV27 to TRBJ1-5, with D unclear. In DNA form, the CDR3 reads TGTGCCAGCAGTTTCGAGGGCGGCAATCAGCCCCAGCATTTT. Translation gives CASSFEGGNQPQHF.